Below are 2 T cell receptor beta chains sequenced from a single sample in a study of T cells in Graves' hyperthyroidism and ophthalmopathy. Researchers took RNA transcripts and amplified the TCR beta CDR3 regions from them. The TCR CDR3 was amplified in a first-round RT-PCR using the HTBI primer set. Using its own MiXCR run on the multiplex PCR reads, TCRdb lists one record per CDR3 protein. The sample has about 400,000 distinct CDR3 sequences, roughly 25% seen once; the top ten hold less than 75%. Sample: blood. The source is a man aged 50 to 60 with Graves' hyperthyroidism.

The rearrangement joins TRBV20-1 to TRBJ1-4; no clear D. Per the germline V gene, CDR1 is DFQATT and CDR2 is SNEGSKA (reference sequence). This CDR3 region has 11 residues. The V and J ends lost 6 bases and 8 bases respectively, with 10 bases between them. The CDR3 protein is CSAPEGEKLFF. CDR3 bases: TGCAGTGCGCCCGAAGGGGAAAAACTGTTTTTT.

This clonotype was counted many times. The CDR3, as DNA: TGTGCCAGCAATCTAATGGGGGCCGGCCACGAGCAGTACTTC. This sequence encodes CASNLMGAGHEQYF. This chain uses TRBV27 with TRBJ2-7; D perhaps matches TRBD1 (6 bases). Trimming removed 7 bases at V and 5 bases at J, with 18 bases between. The V gene's germline CDR1 is MNHEY and CDR2 SMNVEV (reference sequence). This CDR3 is 14 amino acids long.